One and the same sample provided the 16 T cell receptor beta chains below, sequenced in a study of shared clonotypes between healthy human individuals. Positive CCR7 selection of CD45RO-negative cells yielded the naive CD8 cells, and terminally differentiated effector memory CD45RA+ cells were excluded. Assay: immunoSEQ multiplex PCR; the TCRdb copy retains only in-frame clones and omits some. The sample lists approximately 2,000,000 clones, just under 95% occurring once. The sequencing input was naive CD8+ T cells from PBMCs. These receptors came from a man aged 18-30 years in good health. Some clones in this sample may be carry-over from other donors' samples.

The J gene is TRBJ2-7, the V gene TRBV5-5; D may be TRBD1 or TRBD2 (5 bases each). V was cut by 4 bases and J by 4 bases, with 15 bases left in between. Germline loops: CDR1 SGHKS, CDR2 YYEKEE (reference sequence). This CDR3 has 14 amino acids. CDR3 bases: TGTGCCAGCAGCACGGGACGGGCCCCGTACGAGCAGTACTTC. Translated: CASSTGRAPYEQYF. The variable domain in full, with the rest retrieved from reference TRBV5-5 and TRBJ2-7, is DAGVTQSPTHLIKTRGQQVTLRCSPISGHKSVSWYQQVLGQGPQFIFQYYEKEERGRGNFPDRFSARQFPNYSSELNVNALLLGDSALYLCASSTGRAPYEQYFGPGTRLTVT.

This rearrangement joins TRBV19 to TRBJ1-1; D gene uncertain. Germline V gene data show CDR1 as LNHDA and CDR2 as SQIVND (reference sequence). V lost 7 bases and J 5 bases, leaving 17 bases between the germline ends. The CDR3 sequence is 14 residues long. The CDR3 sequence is CASTRRGTLTEAFF. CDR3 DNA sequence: TGTGCCAGTACCAGACGGGGTACTTTGACTGAAGCTTTCTTT.

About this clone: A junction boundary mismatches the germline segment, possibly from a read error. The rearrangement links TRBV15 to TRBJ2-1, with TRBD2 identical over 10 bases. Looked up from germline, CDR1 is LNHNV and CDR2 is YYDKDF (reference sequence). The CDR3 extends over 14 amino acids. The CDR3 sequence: CATCRSGRAHEQFF. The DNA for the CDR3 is TGTGCCACCTGCAGGAGCGGGAGGGCCCATGAGCAGTTCTTC.

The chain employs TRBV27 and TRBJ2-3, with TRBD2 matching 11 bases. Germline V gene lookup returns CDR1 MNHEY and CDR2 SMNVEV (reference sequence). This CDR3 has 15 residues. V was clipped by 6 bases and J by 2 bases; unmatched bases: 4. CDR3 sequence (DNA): TGTGCCAGCAGCTTAGCGGGAGGGCCCACAGATACGCAGTATTTT. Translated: CASSLAGGPTDTQYF.

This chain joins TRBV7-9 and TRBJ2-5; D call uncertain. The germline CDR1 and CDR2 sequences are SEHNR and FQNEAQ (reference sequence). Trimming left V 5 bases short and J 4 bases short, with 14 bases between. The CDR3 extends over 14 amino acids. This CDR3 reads CASSPWAEAETQYF. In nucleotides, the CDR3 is TGTGCCAGCAGCCCCTGGGCCGAGGCAGAGACCCAGTACTTC.

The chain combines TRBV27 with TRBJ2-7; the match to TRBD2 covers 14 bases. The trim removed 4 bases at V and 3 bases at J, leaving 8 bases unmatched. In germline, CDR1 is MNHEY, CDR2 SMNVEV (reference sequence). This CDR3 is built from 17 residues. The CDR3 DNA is TGTGCCAGCAGTTCCCGCGGGACTAGCGGGAGCCTCTACGAGCAGTACTTC. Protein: CASSSRGTSGSLYEQYF.

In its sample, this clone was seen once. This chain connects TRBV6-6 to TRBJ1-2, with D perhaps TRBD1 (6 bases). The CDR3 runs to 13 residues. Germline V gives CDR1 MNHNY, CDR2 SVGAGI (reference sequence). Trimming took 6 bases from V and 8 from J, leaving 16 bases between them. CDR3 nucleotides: TGTGCCAGCAGCCACAGGGTGGAAGGAGGCTACACCTTC. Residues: CASSHRVEGGYTF.

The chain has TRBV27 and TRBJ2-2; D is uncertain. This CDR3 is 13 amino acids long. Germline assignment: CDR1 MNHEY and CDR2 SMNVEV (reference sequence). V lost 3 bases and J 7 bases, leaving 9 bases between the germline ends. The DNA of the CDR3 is TGTGCCAGCAGTTTCGGACGGGTCGGGGAGCTGTTTTTT. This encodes CASSFGRVGELFF.

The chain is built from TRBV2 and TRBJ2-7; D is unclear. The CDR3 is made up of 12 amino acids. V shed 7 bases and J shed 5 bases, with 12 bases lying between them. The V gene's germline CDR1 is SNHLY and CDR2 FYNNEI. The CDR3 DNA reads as TGTGCCAGCATTCCGGTCCGAAACGAGCAGTACTTC. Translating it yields CASIPVRNEQYF.

In DNA, the CDR3 is TGTGCCAGCAGCGCGGAGACAGGGCTGGGCACCGGGGAGCTGTTTTTT. Translated, it gives CASSAETGLGTGELFF. The chain carries TRBV7-8 and TRBJ2-2; 7 bases are a match to TRBD1. Looked up from germline, CDR1 is SGHVS and CDR2 is FQNEAQ. The V and J ends lost 5 bases and 4 bases, in that order; junction bases with no gene match: 10. This CDR3 comprises 16 residues.

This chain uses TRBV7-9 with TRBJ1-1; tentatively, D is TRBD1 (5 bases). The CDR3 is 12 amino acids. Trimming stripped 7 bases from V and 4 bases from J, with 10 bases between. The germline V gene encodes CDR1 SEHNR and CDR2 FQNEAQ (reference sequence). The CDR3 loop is CASTPGGTEAFF. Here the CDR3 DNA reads TGTGCCAGCACTCCTGGGGGCACTGAAGCTTTCTTT. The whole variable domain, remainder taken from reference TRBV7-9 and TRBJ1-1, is DTGVSQNPRHKITKRGQNVTFRCDPISEHNRLYWYRQTLGQGPEFLTYFQNEAQLEKSRLLSDRFSAERPKGSFSTLEIQRTEQGDSAMYLCASTPGGTEAFFGQGTRLTVV.

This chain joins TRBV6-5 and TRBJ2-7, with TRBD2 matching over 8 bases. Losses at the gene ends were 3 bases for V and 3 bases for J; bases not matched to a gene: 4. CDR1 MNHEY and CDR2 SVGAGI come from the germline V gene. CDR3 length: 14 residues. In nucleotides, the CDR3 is TGTGCCAGCAGTTATTGGGGGACTAGCTACGAGCAGTACTTC. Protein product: CASSYWGTSYEQYF.

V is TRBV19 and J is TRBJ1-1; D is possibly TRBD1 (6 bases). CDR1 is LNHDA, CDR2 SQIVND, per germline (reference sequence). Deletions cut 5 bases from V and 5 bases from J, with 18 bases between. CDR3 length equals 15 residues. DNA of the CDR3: TGTGCCAGTAGTGCTTCCCAGGGGTCGAGGACTGAAGCTTTCTTT. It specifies CASSASQGSRTEAFF.

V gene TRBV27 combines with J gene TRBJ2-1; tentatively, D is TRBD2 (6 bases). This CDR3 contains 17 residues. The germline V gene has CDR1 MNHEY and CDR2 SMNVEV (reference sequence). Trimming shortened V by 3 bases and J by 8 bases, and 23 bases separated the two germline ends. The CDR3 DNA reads TGTGCCAGCAGTTTGGGGGGATTAGGCGGTCCCCTGTATGAGCAGTTCTTC. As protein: CASSLGGLGGPLYEQFF.

The CDR3 is CASSSGFSNQPQHF. The CDR3 DNA reads as TGTGCCAGCAGTTCAGGGTTTAGCAATCAGCCCCAGCATTTT. The chain combines TRBV6-5 with TRBJ1-5, with D perhaps TRBD1 (5 bases). The ends were cut back, 4 bases at V and 0 bases at J, with 7 bases in the middle. The germline V gene has CDR1 MNHEY and CDR2 SVGAGI. This CDR3 is 14 amino acids long.

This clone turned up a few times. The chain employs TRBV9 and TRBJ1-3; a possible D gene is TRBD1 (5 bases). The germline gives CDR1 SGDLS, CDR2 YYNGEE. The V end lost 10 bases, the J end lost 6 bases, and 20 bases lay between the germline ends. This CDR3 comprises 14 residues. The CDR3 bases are TGTGCCGACGCAGAGCGGCAGGGCGAAAACACCATATATTTT. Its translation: CADAERQGENTIYF.